This entry lists 13 T cell receptor beta chains sequenced from one sample in a study of cytomegalovirus exposure and HLA in healthy donors. The method was immunoSEQ multiplex PCR; TCRdb's version includes in-frame clones alone and lacks a portion of them. The data show 260,000 or so clones, less than 95% seen once. Source material: PBMCs. These receptors all come from a woman aged 25 to 45 in good health and CMV-seronegative.

The J gene is TRBJ1-2, the V gene TRBV10-3, with 8 bases identical to TRBD1. The CDR3 has 19 residues. V lost 3 bases to trimming and J lost 7 bases; unmatched junction nucleotides: 22. From germline, CDR1 is ENHRY and CDR2 SYGVKD. Here the CDR3 reads CAISEPNRGGTVGTGGYTF. The DNA for the CDR3 is TGTGCCATCAGTGAACCTAACCGTGGAGGGACAGTGGGGACAGGTGGCTACACCTTC.

The chain uses TRBV11-3 and TRBJ2-3; the D gene is possibly TRBD1 (5 bases). Trimming took 5 bases from V and 3 from J, leaving 12 bases between them. Germline V gene lookup returns CDR1 SGHNT and CDR2 YENEEA. This CDR3 is 14 amino acids long. The CDR3 protein is CASSPYTGTDTQYF. The CDR3 bases are TGTGCCAGCAGCCCTTATACAGGAACAGATACGCAGTATTTT.

The V and J genes are TRBV27 and TRBJ2-2, with TRBD1 as a possible D gene (5 bases). Germline CDR1 and CDR2: MNHEY and SMNVEV (reference sequence). The CDR3 has 13 residues. V gave up 6 bases and J gave up 1 base, with 6 bases separating them. The CDR3 bases are TGTGCCAGCAGGCAGGGGAACACCGGGGAGCTGTTTTTT. It yields the protein CASRQGNTGELFF.

The chain recombines TRBV2 with TRBJ2-1; D perhaps matches TRBD2 (5 bases). Trimming removed 5 bases at V and 6 bases at J, with 11 bases between. This CDR3 has 13 amino acids. Germline CDR1 is SNHLY and CDR2 is FYNNEI. The DNA of the CDR3 is TGTGCCAGCAGTCCCGAGAGGGTCAATGAGCAGTTCTTC. Encoded protein: CASSPERVNEQFF. Using reference TRBV2 and TRBJ2-1 for the parts outside the CDR3, the full variable domain is EPEVTQTPSHQVTQMGQEVILRCVPISNHLYFYWYRQILGQKVEFLVSFYNNEISEKSEIFDDQFSVERPDGSNFTLKIRSTKLEDSAMYFCASSPERVNEQFFGPGTRLTVL.

The J gene is TRBJ2-3, the V gene TRBV30; 8 positions agree with TRBD1. Germline V lookup: CDR1 GTSNPN, CDR2 SVGIG (reference sequence). The length of the CDR3 is 15 residues. V was clipped by 1 base and J by 7 bases; unmatched bases: 10. CDR3 sequence reads: CAWSGDRGPRNTQYF. The CDR3 region has the DNA TGTGCCTGGAGTGGCGACAGGGGCCCCAGGAATACGCAGTATTTT.

J is TRBJ2-7 and V is TRBV14; the D is unclear. Trimming removed 5 bases from V and 4 bases from J, with 15 bases in between. This CDR3 comprises 14 residues. Germline values: CDR1 SGHDN, CDR2 FVKESK. The CDR3: CASSYLAFPYEQYF. The CDR3 DNA reads as TGTGCCAGCAGCTACCTCGCCTTCCCGTACGAGCAGTACTTC.

The gene calls are TRBV19 and TRBJ2-7; tentative D call: TRBD1 (6 bases). Germline V gives CDR1 LNHDA, CDR2 SQIVND (reference sequence). Trimming removed 3 bases at V and 3 bases at J, with 9 bases between. The CDR3 runs to 13 residues. The chain's CDR3 is CASSISDSYEQYF. CDR3 nucleotide sequence: TGTGCCAGTAGTATCTCGGACAGCTACGAGCAGTACTTC.

The table lists this clone with a count of one. J is TRBJ1-1 and V is TRBV27, with 8 bases lining up with TRBD1. The V gene end was trimmed by 4 bases and the J gene end by 0 bases; junction bases not matched to a gene: 4. This CDR3 contains 15 residues. Germline V lookup: CDR1 MNHEY, CDR2 SMNVEV (reference sequence). CDR3: CASSWGGQVNTEAFF. In nucleotides, the CDR3 is TGTGCCAGCAGTTGGGGGGGACAGGTGAACACTGAAGCTTTCTTT.

This clone was detected once. V usage is TRBV5-4 and J usage is TRBJ2-7, with 14 bases fitting TRBD2. V was clipped by 3 bases and J by 2 bases; unmatched bases: 7. The CDR3 runs to 17 residues. Germline CDR1 reads SGHNT; CDR2 reads YYREEE (reference sequence). The CDR3 protein is CASSWGLAGERTYEQYF. The CDR3 bases are TGTGCCAGCAGCTGGGGACTAGCGGGAGAGCGCACCTACGAGCAGTACTTC.

J is TRBJ2-2 and V is TRBV4-3, with 7 bases fitting TRBD2. Germline V CDR1 and CDR2: LGHNA, YSLEER. There are 18 residues in the CDR3. J lost 2 bases, V lost 2 bases, and 11 bases had no gene match. The CDR3 reads CASSQRGLGEFNTGELFF. In DNA form, the CDR3 reads TGCGCCAGCAGCCAAAGAGGACTAGGGGAATTTAACACCGGGGAGCTGTTTTTT.

The chain joins TRBV30 to TRBJ2-7; tentatively, D is TRBD1 (6 bases). V shed 4 bases and J shed 0 bases, with 16 bases lying between them. CDR1 is GTSNPN, CDR2 SVGIG, per germline (reference sequence). This CDR3 has 15 amino acids. In nucleotides, the CDR3 is TGTGCCTGGATGGAGGAAGACAGGCTCTCCTACGAGCAGTACTTC. The encoded protein is CAWMEEDRLSYEQYF.

This sequence joins TRBV30 and TRBJ2-1; D possibly corresponds to TRBD1 (6 bases). Germline V gene data show CDR1 as GTSNPN and CDR2 as SVGIG (reference sequence). Trimming shortened V by 2 bases and J by 1 base, and 9 bases separated the two germline ends. The CDR3 is 14 residues long. CDR3 sequence reads: CAWSPGTSYNEQFF. The CDR3 nucleotides are TGTGCCTGGAGTCCCGGGACATCCTACAATGAGCAGTTCTTC.

Remarks on this clone: Distinct nucleotide sequences in the sample also encode this CDR3. CDR3 bases: TGCGCCAGCAGCTTGCCCAGCAATGAGCAGTTCTTC. It encodes CASSLPSNEQFF. The rearrangement links TRBV5-1 to TRBJ2-1, with D unclear. The CDR3 consists of 12 residues. Trimming took 1 base from V and 6 from J, leaving 5 bases between them. Germline V gene lookup returns CDR1 SGHRS and CDR2 YFSETQ.